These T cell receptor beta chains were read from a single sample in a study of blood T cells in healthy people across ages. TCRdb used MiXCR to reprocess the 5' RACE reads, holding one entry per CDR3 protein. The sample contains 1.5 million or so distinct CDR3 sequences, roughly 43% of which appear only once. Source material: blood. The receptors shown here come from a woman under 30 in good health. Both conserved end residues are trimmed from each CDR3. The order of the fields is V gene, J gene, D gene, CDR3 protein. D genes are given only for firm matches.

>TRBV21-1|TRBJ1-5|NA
ASSPTGCGILQPQH
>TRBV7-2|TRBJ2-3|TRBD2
ASSLGLAKDTQY
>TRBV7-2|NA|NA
AGSLALAETQY
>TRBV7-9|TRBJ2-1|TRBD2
ASSLLAGGPSHNEQF
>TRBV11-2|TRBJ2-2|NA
ASRQQETGELF
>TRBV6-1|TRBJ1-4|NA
ASRPLMGGGSQEKLF
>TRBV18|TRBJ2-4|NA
AGSPPKTAAKNIQY
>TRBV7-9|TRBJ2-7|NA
ASSLDLTPYEQY
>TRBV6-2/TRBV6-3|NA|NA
ASKLAVPYEQY
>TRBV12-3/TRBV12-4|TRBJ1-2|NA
ASSSGRTSYGYT
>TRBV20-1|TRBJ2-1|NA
SAGTGAGLYNEQF
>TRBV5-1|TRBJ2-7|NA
ASSLLGTVVGNEQY
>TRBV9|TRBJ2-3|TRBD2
ASSVVGLADTDTQY
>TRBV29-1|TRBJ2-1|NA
SVDFAPGQF
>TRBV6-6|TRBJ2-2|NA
ASSYAGRGELF
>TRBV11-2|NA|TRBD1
ASSLNGQGAYEQY